This TCR beta chain was retrieved from a study of control samples from healthy donors and cancer patients. Method: immunoSEQ multiplex PCR; TCRdb's copy keeps in-frame clones and lacks some. Among 150,000 or so clones listed, around 90% were seen once. The source is a woman aged 30 to 39 in good health. The sequenced sample was blood.

The CDR3 reads CASSLTSGRVWREQYF. CDR3 DNA sequence: TGTGCCAGCAGCTTAACTAGCGGGAGGGTATGGCGCGAGCAGTACTTC. V is TRBV7-2 and J is TRBJ2-7; 13 bases match TRBD2. The germline V gene encodes CDR1 SGHTA and CDR2 FQGNSA. The CDR3 totals 16 residues. The V gene end was trimmed by 2 bases and the J gene end by 6 bases; junction bases not matched to a gene: 7.